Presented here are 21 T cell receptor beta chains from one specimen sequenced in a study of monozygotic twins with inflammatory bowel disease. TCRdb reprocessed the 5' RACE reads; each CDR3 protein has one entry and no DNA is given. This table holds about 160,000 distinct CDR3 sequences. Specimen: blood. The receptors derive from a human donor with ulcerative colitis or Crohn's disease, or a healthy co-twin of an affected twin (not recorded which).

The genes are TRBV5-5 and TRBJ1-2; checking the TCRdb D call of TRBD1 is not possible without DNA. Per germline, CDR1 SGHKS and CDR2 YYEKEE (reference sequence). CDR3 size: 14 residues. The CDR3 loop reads CASSLDWGQGGYTF.

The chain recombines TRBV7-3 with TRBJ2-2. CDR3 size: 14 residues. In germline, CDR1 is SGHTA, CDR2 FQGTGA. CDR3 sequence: CASSLTSYTGELFF.

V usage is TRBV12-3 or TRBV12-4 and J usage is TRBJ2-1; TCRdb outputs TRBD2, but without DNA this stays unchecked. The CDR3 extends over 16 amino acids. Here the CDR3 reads CASSVKLAGAGNEQFF.

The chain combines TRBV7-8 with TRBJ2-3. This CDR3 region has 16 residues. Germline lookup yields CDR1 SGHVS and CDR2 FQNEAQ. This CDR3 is CASSSIAGASTDTQYF.

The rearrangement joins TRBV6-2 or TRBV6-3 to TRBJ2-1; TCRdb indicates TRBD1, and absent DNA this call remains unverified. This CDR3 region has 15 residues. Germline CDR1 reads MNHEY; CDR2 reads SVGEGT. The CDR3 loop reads CASTKGDSSYNEQFF.

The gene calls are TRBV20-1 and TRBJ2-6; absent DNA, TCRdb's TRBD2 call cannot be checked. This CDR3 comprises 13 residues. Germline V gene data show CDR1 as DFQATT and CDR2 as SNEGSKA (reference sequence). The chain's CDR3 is CGGLISGANVLTF.

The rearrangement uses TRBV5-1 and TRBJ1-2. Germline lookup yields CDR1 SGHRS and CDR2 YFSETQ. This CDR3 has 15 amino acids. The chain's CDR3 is CASSTQRAGDYGYTF.

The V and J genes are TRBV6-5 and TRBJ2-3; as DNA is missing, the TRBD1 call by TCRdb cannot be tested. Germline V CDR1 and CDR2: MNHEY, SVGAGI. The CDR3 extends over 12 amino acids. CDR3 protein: CASRGTADTQYF.

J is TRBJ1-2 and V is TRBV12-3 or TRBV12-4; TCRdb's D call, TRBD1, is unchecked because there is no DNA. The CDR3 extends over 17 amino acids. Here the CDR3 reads CASSMTPGQLLNYGYTF.

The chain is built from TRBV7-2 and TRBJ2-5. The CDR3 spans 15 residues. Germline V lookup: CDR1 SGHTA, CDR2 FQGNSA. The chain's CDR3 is CASSIGVVAQETQYF.

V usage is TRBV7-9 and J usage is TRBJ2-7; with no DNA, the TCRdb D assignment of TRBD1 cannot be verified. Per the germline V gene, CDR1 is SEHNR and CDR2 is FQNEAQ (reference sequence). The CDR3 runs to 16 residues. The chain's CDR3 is CASSLGGAPHSYEQYF.

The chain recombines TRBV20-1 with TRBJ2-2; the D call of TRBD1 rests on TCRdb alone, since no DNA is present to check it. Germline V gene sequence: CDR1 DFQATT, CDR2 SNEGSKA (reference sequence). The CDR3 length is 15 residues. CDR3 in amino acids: CSAETGTLVGGELFF.

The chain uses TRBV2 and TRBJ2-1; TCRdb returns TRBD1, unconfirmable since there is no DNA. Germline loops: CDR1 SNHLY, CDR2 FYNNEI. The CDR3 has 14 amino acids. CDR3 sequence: CASSEWGVTDEQFF.

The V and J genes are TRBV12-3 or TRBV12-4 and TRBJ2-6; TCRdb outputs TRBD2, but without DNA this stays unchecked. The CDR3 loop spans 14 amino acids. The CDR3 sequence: CASRKGAGANVLTF.

The CDR3 loop is CASSLNRMDRYGYTF. V gene TRBV3-1 combines with J gene TRBJ1-2; TCRdb's D gene call, TRBD1, goes unchecked for lack of DNA. Germline values: CDR1 LGHDT, CDR2 YNNKEL (reference sequence). The CDR3 is 15 residues long.

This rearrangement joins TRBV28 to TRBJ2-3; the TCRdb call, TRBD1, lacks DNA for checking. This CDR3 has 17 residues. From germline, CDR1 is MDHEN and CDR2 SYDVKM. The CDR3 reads CASSFFFGQGAFDTQYF.

The CDR3 protein is CASSFSTSGTRTHF. The rearrangement joins TRBV27 to TRBJ2-5; TCRdb indicates TRBD2, and absent DNA this call remains unverified. This CDR3 has 14 residues. CDR1 is MNHEY, CDR2 SMNVEV, per germline (reference sequence).

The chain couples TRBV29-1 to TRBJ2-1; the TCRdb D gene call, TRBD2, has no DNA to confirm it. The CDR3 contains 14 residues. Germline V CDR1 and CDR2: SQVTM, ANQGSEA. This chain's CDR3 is CSVELASGSNEQFF.

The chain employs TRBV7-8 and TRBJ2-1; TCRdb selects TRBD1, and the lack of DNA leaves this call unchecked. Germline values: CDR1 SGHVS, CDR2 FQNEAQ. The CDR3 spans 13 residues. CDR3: CASSPITETEQFF.

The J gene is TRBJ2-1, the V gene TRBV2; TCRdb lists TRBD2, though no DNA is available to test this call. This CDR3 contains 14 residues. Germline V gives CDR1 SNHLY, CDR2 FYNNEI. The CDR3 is CASSEVTSGNEQFF.

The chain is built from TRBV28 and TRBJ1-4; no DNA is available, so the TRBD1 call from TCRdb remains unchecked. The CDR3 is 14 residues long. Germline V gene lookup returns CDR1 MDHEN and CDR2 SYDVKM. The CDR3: CASGTATTNEKLFF.